This T cell receptor (beta chain) was recorded in a study of human T cells and chemical hapten exposure. TCRdb recomputed calls from the RACE reads with MiXCR, one row per CDR3 protein. Of more than 75,000 distinct CDR3 sequences listed, approximately 8.6% were seen once; the top ten hold 1.5%. Time point meaning: healthy volunteer bleed at 6 weeks. It was unfractionated whole blood from which total RNA was extracted. Germline loops: CDR1 SGHVS, CDR2 FQNEAQ. Trimming removed 2 bases from V and 0 bases from J, with 11 bases in between. The CDR3 is made up of 16 amino acids. Sequencing was done on a sample of whole blood. The clonotype was recovered from a male donor in good health. Some clones in this sample may be carry-over from other donors' samples. V is TRBV7-8 and J is TRBJ1-5; D ambiguous. The CDR3, as DNA: TGTGCCAGCAGCTTATACGGGGAAAATAGCAATCAGCCCCAGCATTTT. Protein: CASSLYGENSNQPQHF. The full variable domain, with the rest looked up from reference TRBV7-8 and TRBJ1-5, is GAGVSQSPRYKVAKRGQDVALRCDPISGHVSLFWYQQALGQGPEFLTYFQNEAQLDKSGLPSDRFFAERPEGSVSTLKIQRTQQEDSAVYLCASSLYGENSNQPQHFGDGTRLSIL.